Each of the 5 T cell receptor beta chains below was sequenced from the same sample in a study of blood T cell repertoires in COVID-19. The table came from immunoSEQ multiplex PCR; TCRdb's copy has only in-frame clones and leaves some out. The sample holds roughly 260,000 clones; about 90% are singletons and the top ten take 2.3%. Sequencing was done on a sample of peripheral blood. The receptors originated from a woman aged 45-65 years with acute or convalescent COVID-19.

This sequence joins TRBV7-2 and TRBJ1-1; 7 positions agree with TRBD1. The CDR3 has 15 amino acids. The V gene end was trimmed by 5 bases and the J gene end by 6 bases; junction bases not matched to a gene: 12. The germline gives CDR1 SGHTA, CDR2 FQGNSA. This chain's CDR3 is CASSLRQGLGSEAFF. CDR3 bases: TGTGCCAGCAGCCTCAGACAGGGTTTAGGGTCTGAAGCTTTCTTT.

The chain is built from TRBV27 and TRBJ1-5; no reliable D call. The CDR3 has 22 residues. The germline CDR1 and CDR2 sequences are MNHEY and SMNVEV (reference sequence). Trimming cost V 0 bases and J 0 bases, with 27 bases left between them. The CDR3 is CASSLSPYLLPALVTSNQPQHF. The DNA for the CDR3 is TGTGCCAGCAGTTTATCACCATATCTCCTTCCGGCTCTAGTCACTAGCAATCAGCCCCAGCATTTT.

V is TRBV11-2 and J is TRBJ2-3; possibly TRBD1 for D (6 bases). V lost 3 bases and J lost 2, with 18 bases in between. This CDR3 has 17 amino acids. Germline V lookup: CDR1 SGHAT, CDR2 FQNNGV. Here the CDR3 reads CASSFTLGSGATDTQYF. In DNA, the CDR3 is TGTGCCAGCAGCTTCACCCTGGGGTCAGGGGCCACAGATACGCAGTATTTT.

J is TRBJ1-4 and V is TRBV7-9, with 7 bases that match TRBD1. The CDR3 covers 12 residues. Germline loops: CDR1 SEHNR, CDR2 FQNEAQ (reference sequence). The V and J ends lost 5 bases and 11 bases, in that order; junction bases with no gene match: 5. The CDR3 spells CASSLLTGKLFF. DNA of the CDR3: TGTGCCAGCAGCCTCTTGACAGGGAAACTGTTTTTT.

CDR3 in amino acids: CSVDRQTGDTIYF. CDR3 nucleotide sequence: TGCAGCGTGGACAGACAGACCGGGGACACCATATATTTT. The J gene is TRBJ1-3, the V gene TRBV29-1; perhaps TRBD1 as D (6 bases). The CDR3 loop spans 13 amino acids. Germline loops: CDR1 SQVTM, CDR2 ANQGSEA. V was shortened by 6 bases and J by 8 bases, with 17 bases between the two germline ends.